This TCR beta chain was profiled in a study of beta chain features in type 1 diabetes. Study background: Across the samples, 100 million to 130 million sorted cells were examined in total. General observations from the study: A PCR bias possibly favoring shorter templates would apply equally to patients and controls. The similarity of naive, central memory and Treg TCRB repertoires appeared greater among patients than among healthy donors. Individuals with type 1 diabetes displayed fewer insertions and more deletions at VDJ junctions.

The germline CDR1 and CDR2 sequences are MNHEY and SMNVEV (reference sequence). V dropped 5 bases and J dropped 3; count of bases not matched to a gene: 6. The CDR3 contains 15 residues. The entirety of the isolated RNA underwent reverse transcription, so expressed TCRB transcripts were sequenced. The repertoire was sequenced with immunoSEQ multiplex PCR; TCRdb's copy has only in-frame clones and lacks some. Here the sample spans 250,000 to 300,000 clones, 8% being singletons. This clone showed up just a few times. Its antigen is not identified. Sequenced material: central memory CD4+ T cells from blood. The sequence derives from a woman in her late teens or twenties in good health. This chain joins TRBV27 and TRBJ1-1; TRBD1 agrees at 10 bases. The CDR3 DNA follows: TGTGCCAGCAGTGCGAGGGACAGGGGATACACTGAAGCTTTCTTT. It translates to CASSARDRGYTEAFF.